Listed here are 10 T cell receptor beta chains from one sample, sequenced in a study of regulatory T cells in long-lasting Graves disease. This sample's time point: persistent/refractory GD, antithyroid drugs over 5 years with positive TRAb. PBMCs provided the RNA from which the TCR library was made. According to the study, TCR beta libraries were built with iRepertoire HTBI primers and CDR3-region Arm-PCR. TCRdb re-derived calls from the multiplex PCR reads in MiXCR, one entry per CDR3 protein. The data show around 400,000 distinct CDR3 sequences, approximately 22% seen once. The specimen was peripheral blood mononuclear cells (PBMCs), collected when the disease was refractory, from a patient treated with antithyroid drugs. The source is a female donor with Graves disease.

This clonotype has at least ten counts. The chain carries TRBV5-6 and TRBJ2-7; 11 bases map to TRBD2. V lost 4 bases to trimming and J lost 0 bases; unmatched junction nucleotides: 6. The germline CDR1 and CDR2 sequences are SGHDT and YYEEEE. The CDR3 covers 16 residues. CDR3 region: CASSPQLAGGSYEQYF. The CDR3 DNA reads TGTGCCAGCAGCCCACAGCTAGCGGGAGGCTCCTACGAGCAGTACTTC.

The CDR3 spells CATSRDWEENTGELFF. In DNA form, the CDR3 reads TGTGCCACCAGCAGAGATTGGGAGGAGAACACCGGGGAGCTGTTTTTT. The chain uses TRBV15 and TRBJ2-2, with D perhaps matching TRBD2 (6 bases). Trimming took 0 bases from V and 1 from J, leaving 9 bases between them. The CDR3 contains 16 residues. In germline, CDR1 is LNHNV, CDR2 YYDKDF (reference sequence).

This clonotype showed up many times. This sequence joins TRBV7-9 and TRBJ1-5; D is undetermined. Trimming cost V 1 base and J 4 bases, with 2 bases left between them. Looked up from germline, CDR1 is SEHNR and CDR2 is FQNEAQ (reference sequence). This CDR3 is built from 12 residues. The CDR3 DNA sequence: TGTGCCAGCAGCTTAGGGAATCAGCCCCAGCATTTT. Amino acids: CASSLGNQPQHF.

This clonotype was observed a handful of times. V is TRBV7-9 and J is TRBJ1-2, with 9 bases that match TRBD1. CDR3 size: 15 residues. Trimming cost V 5 bases and J 4 bases; bases outside gene matches: 8. Germline values: CDR1 SEHNR, CDR2 FQNEAQ (reference sequence). CDR3 in DNA: TGTGCCAGCAGCCCGAGGGACAGGGAATTCTATGGCTACACCTTC. Amino acids: CASSPRDREFYGYTF.

Comment on this clonotype: It is likely a read error: a sequence one base away is far more abundant. This chain connects TRBV11-2 to TRBJ1-1; D uncertain. The CDR3 loop spans 12 amino acids. Germline CDR1 is SGHAT and CDR2 is FQNNGV. CDR3 coding DNA: TGTGCCAGCAGCCGAGTGAACACTGAAGCTCTCTTT. Its protein product is CASSRVNTEALF. The complete variable domain, with remaining parts taken from reference TRBV11-2 and TRBJ1-1, reads EAGVAQSPRYKIIEKRQSVAFWCNPISGHATLYWYQQILGQGPKLLIQFQNNGVVDDSQLPKDRFSAERLKGVDSTLKIQPAKLEDSAVYLCASSRVNTEALFGQGTRLTVV.

This clonotype was counted once. With only one base between it and a far larger clone, this is likely a read error. The gene calls are TRBV6-5 and TRBJ2-1; 7 nucleotides agree with TRBD2. Looked up from germline, CDR1 is MNHEY and CDR2 is SVGAGI. The V and J ends lost 2 bases and 10 bases, in that order; junction bases with no gene match: 8. This CDR3 has 14 residues. The CDR3, as DNA: TGTGCCAGCAGTTACGCTAGCGGCTCCTACGAGCAGTTCTTC. It specifies CASSYASGSYEQFF.

This clonotype was detected only a few times. Germline and junction disagree at one end, which may indicate a read error. The chain employs TRBV10-3 and TRBJ2-5; TRBD2 might be the D (7 bases). CDR1 and CDR2 from the germline V gene are ENHRY and SYGVKD. The CDR3 contains 15 residues. This chain's CDR3 is CAISESSGRGEIQYF. DNA for the CDR3: TGTGCCATCAGTGAGTCTTCAGGGAGGGGGGAGATCCAGTACTTC.

The chain uses TRBV25-1 and TRBJ2-7; 9 positions match TRBD1. This CDR3 has 14 amino acids. V dropped 3 bases and J dropped 4; count of bases not matched to a gene: 4. Germline V gene lookup returns CDR1 MGHDK and CDR2 SYGVNS. CDR3 nucleotides: TGTGCCAGCAGTGAGGGGACAGGGCGTTACGAGCAGTACTTC. Protein product: CASSEGTGRYEQYF.

The V and J genes are TRBV6-1 and TRBJ2-3; 7 bases are shared with TRBD2. Germline V gene lookup returns CDR1 MNHNS and CDR2 SASEGT. V trimming: 7 bases; J trimming: 0 bases; junction bases outside the gene matches: 7. This CDR3 is built from 15 residues. Here the CDR3 reads CASTDGGRSTDTQYF. The CDR3 region has the DNA TGTGCCAGCACCGACGGGGGGAGAAGCACAGATACGCAGTATTTT.

The V gene is TRBV7-9, the J gene TRBJ1-1, with no clear D. Germline-derived CDR1 and CDR2 are SEHNR and FQNEAQ (reference sequence). Deletions cut 5 bases from V and 1 base from J, with 20 bases between. The CDR3 is 17 residues long. The CDR3 nucleotides are TGTGCCAGCAGCCAACCCCTGTGGGCTCGGGAGAACACTGAAGCTTTCTTT. This gives the protein CASSQPLWARENTEAFF. Full variable domain (rest looked up from reference TRBV7-9 and TRBJ1-1): DTGVSQNPRHKITKRGQNVTFRCDPISEHNRLYWYRQTLGQGPEFLTYFQNEAQLEKSRLLSDRFSAERPKGSFSTLEIQRTEQGDSAMYLCASSQPLWARENTEAFFGQGTRLTVV.